The clone carrying this TCR beta chain was detected a few times. The antigen is not known. Germline V CDR1 and CDR2: ENHRY, SYGVKD. This CDR3 is built from 15 residues. V lost 4 bases and J lost 1, with 13 bases in between. The data are from a study of T cell repertoires in cytomegalovirus infection. Turning to the study itself: Matching HLA type and CMV infection were both indicated by public TCR beta signatures.

Findings and limits, study-wide: The study found HLA-C-restricted CMV-specific TCR beta clonotypes dominating the ex vivo response. Cumulative frequency of public TCR beta families picked out carriers of CMV plus the relevant HLA.

TCRdb re-derived calls from the reads in MiXCR, one entry per CDR3 protein. This table has roughly 720,000 distinct CDR3 sequences, roughly 35% appearing once. The V gene is TRBV10-3, the J gene TRBJ1-1; maybe TRBD1 (6 bases). Sequenced input: PBMCs. This clonotype was obtained from a human donor in good health (CMV status not recorded). Some clones in this sample may be carry-over from other donors' samples. The CDR3 coding sequence is TGTGCCATCAGTGTAGGGGGGGCCGCGAACACTGAAGCTTTCTTT. Residues: CAISVGGAANTEAFF.